This is a list of T cell receptor beta chains from one sample in a study of vaccination effects on CD4 cells after COVID-19. Method: immunoSEQ multiplex PCR; TCRdb's copy keeps in-frame clones and lacks some. Among roughly 15,000 clones listed, over 60% were seen once. These TCRs' antigens remain unknown. The specimen comprised CD4+ T cells from PBMCs cultured with HCoV-229E spike peptides, sampled before COVID-19 vaccination. Every receptor here comes from a human donor who received a COVID-19 vaccine. Both conserved end residues are part of each CDR3. A D gene is named only where the DNA matches it firmly. Only some rows state a clone size, as once, few, many or a class for expanded clones.

J: TRBJ2-7
size: -
D: -
V: TRBV2
DNA: TGTGCCAGCAGCGGCACAAGCTACGAGCAGTACTTC
CDR3: CASSGTSYEQYF

J: TRBJ2-5
size: medium-sized
D: TRBD2
V: TRBV11-3
DNA: TGTGCCAGCAGCTTAGGTAGTCGCGGGAGATCAGAGACCCAGTACTTC
CDR3: CASSLGSRGRSETQYF

J: TRBJ1-1
size: few
D: -
V: TRBV7-9
DNA: TGTGCCAGCAGCTTCTGGCAGGCGGCCACTGAAGCTTTCTTT
CDR3: CASSFWQAATEAFF

J: TRBJ1-2
size: few
D: -
V: TRBV29-1
DNA: TGCAGCGTTGGAGGACAGAGTCATAACTATGGCTACACCTTC
CDR3: CSVGGQSHNYGYTF

J: TRBJ1-6
size: few
D: -
V: TRBV7-8
DNA: TGTGCCAGCAGCACCGAGACAGGCAATAATTCACCCCTCCACTTT
CDR3: CASSTETGNNSPLHF

J: TRBJ2-5
size: -
D: TRBD2
V: TRBV7-3
DNA: TGTGCCAGCAGCCGGGGAACTAGCGGGGGGCCCAGGGAGACCCAGTACTTC
CDR3: CASSRGTSGGPRETQYF

J: TRBJ2-7
size: -
D: TRBD2
V: TRBV5-4
DNA: TGTGCCAGCAGCTTGACGGGAGGCAACGAGCAGTACTTC
CDR3: CASSLTGGNEQYF

J: TRBJ2-3
size: -
D: TRBD2
V: TRBV20-1
DNA: TGCAGTGCTAGAACTAGCGGGAGTTTGTATTTT
CDR3: CSARTSGSLYF

J: TRBJ2-5
size: -
D: TRBD1
V: TRBV6-6
DNA: TGTGCCAGCAGTCGGCAGGGGGCGCGGCAAGAGACCCAGTACTTC
CDR3: CASSRQGARQETQYF

J: TRBJ2-7
size: -
D: -
V: TRBV28
DNA: TGTGCCAGCAGCCCGAATCCGGGCGGCGAGCAGTACTTC
CDR3: CASSPNPGGEQYF

J: TRBJ1-1
size: -
D: -
V: TRBV18
DNA: TGTGCCAGCTCACAGGGGTTGGACACTGAAGCTTTCTTT
CDR3: CASSQGLDTEAFF

J: TRBJ1-1
size: -
D: -
V: TRBV30
DNA: TGTGCCTGGAGTTACAGCACTGAAGCTTTCTTT
CDR3: CAWSYSTEAFF

J: TRBJ1-5
size: -
D: -
V: TRBV27
DNA: TGTGCCAGCAGTCGGGGAGTCGGACAGCCCCAGCATTTT
CDR3: CASSRGVGQPQHF

J: TRBJ1-2
size: -
D: -
V: TRBV5-1
DNA: TGCGCCAGCAGTTATTCGGACAGAAATGGCTACACCTTC
CDR3: CASSYSDRNGYTF

J: TRBJ2-5
size: -
D: -
V: TRBV11-2
DNA: TGTGCCAGCAGCGTTAGAGGTGCTAGCGTCCTGGAGACCCAGTACTTC
CDR3: CASSVRGASVLETQYF

J: TRBJ2-2
size: few
D: TRBD1
V: TRBV3-1/TRBV3-2
DNA: TGTGCCAGCAGCCGCAGGGGGCTTGGCACCGGGGAGCTGTTTTTT
CDR3: CASSRRGLGTGELFF

J: TRBJ1-5
size: -
D: -
V: TRBV6-2/TRBV6-3
DNA: TGTGCCAGCAGTTACGGAAATCAGCCCCAGCATTTT
CDR3: CASSYGNQPQHF

J: TRBJ2-2
size: -
D: TRBD1
V: TRBV7-2
DNA: TGTGCCAGCAGCTTAGCAGGGACAGGGCCCGGGGAGCTGTTTTTT
CDR3: CASSLAGTGPGELFF

J: TRBJ2-3
size: -
D: -
V: TRBV6-2/TRBV6-3
DNA: TGTGCCAGCAGCCCTCGACTAGGGGGGGATACGCAGTATTTT
CDR3: CASSPRLGGDTQYF

J: TRBJ1-1
size: once
D: -
V: TRBV6-5
DNA: TGTGCCAGCAGATCGCCCGGGGGGCGCAACACTGAAGCTTTCTTT
CDR3: CASRSPGGRNTEAFF

J: TRBJ1-2
size: -
D: TRBD1
V: TRBV6-4
DNA: TGTGCCAGCAGAGCAGACAGGGCAGCTAACTATGGCTACACCTTC
CDR3: CASRADRAANYGYTF

J: TRBJ2-7
size: -
D: -
V: TRBV4-3
DNA: TGCGCCAGCAGCCAAGATACTGGGGGCTCTTTCTACGAGCAGTACTTC
CDR3: CASSQDTGGSFYEQYF

J: TRBJ1-6
size: -
D: -
V: TRBV27
DNA: TGTGCCAGCAGGGTAACCAGCTATAATTCACCCCTCCACTTT
CDR3: CASRVTSYNSPLHF

J: TRBJ1-4
size: once
D: -
V: TRBV19
DNA: TGTGCCAGTAGTGCCCAGGCTAGTGAAAAACTGTTTTTT
CDR3: CASSAQASEKLFF

J: TRBJ2-7
size: -
D: TRBD2
V: TRBV20-1
DNA: TGCAGTGCTAGTTTTAAGGCGGGGGTCCGGAGCGAGCAGTACTTC
CDR3: CSASFKAGVRSEQYF

J: TRBJ2-7
size: -
D: TRBD1
V: TRBV19
DNA: TGTGCCAGTAGTACCGAGACAGGGGGCCGCTACGAGCAGTACTTC
CDR3: CASSTETGGRYEQYF

J: TRBJ2-7
size: -
D: -
V: TRBV19
DNA: TGTGCCAGTAGTATAGATGATCCATCCTACGAGCAGTACTTC
CDR3: CASSIDDPSYEQYF

J: TRBJ2-2
size: -
D: -
V: TRBV4-2
DNA: TGTGCCAGCAGCCAAGAATTGAGGGAGAACACCGGGGAGCTGTTTTTT
CDR3: CASSQELRENTGELFF

J: TRBJ1-6
size: -
D: -
V: TRBV5-8
DNA: TGTGCCAGCAGCTTGGGGGGGCTGTATAATTCACCCCTCCACTTT
CDR3: CASSLGGLYNSPLHF

J: TRBJ2-7
size: -
D: -
V: TRBV21-1
DNA: TGTGCCAGCAGCCTAAACTTCCGGGGCCCGGGCTACGAGCAGTACTTC
CDR3: CASSLNFRGPGYEQYF

J: TRBJ1-3
size: -
D: TRBD1
V: TRBV10-2
DNA: TGCGCCAGCTGGGACAGGGATTACTCTGGAAACACCATATATTTT
CDR3: CASWDRDYSGNTIYF

J: TRBJ1-1
size: once
D: -
V: TRBV24-1
DNA: TGTGCCACCAGTGACCCCGACACTGAAGCTTTCTTT
CDR3: CATSDPDTEAFF

J: TRBJ1-2
size: -
D: -
V: TRBV6-5
DNA: TGTGCCAGCAGTCCCTCTTGGGGGACTATCTATGGCTACACCTTC
CDR3: CASSPSWGTIYGYTF

J: TRBJ2-1
size: once
D: TRBD2
V: TRBV9
DNA: TGTGCCAGCAGCGGTACTAGCGGAAGCTCCTACAATGAGCAGTTCTTC
CDR3: CASSGTSGSSYNEQFF

J: TRBJ1-2
size: -
D: TRBD1
V: TRBV30
DNA: TGTGCCTGGAGTACCGGACAGGGGGGGGGTGGCTACACCTTC
CDR3: CAWSTGQGGGGYTF

J: TRBJ2-7
size: -
D: -
V: TRBV5-6
DNA: TGTGCCAGCAGCTTGGGGCAGGGCTCCTACGAGCAGTACTTC
CDR3: CASSLGQGSYEQYF

J: TRBJ2-1
size: -
D: TRBD2
V: TRBV7-8
DNA: TGTGCCAGCAGCTTACTTAGCGGGGGGGGGAATGAGCAGTTCTTC
CDR3: CASSLLSGGGNEQFF

J: TRBJ2-7
size: -
D: TRBD2
V: TRBV7-2
DNA: TGTGCCAGCAGCTTAAGACGCCCCCTTAGCGGGGGGCCGGGTTACGAGCAGTACTTC
CDR3: CASSLRRPLSGGPGYEQYF

J: TRBJ1-1
size: -
D: -
V: TRBV6-1
DNA: TGTGCCAGCAGTGAGGTAGAGAACACTGAAGCTTTCTTT
CDR3: CASSEVENTEAFF

J: TRBJ1-1
size: -
D: -
V: TRBV6-5
DNA: TGTGCCAGCAGTTACGGGGGGCTTACTGAAGCTTTCTTT
CDR3: CASSYGGLTEAFF

J: TRBJ1-4
size: -
D: -
V: TRBV18
DNA: TGTGCCAGCTCACCCTCACCGGCACCTCTGGAAAAACTGTTTTTT
CDR3: CASSPSPAPLEKLFF

J: TRBJ1-1
size: once
D: -
V: TRBV6-1
DNA: TGTGCCAGCAGTGAAGCGGGGGGGCTTGGAGCTTTCTTT
CDR3: CASSEAGGLGAFF

J: TRBJ1-1
size: -
D: -
V: TRBV25-1
DNA: TGTGCCAGCACCCCCCGGGACCGAGGGGTAGCTTTCTTT
CDR3: CASTPRDRGVAFF

J: TRBJ1-1
size: -
D: TRBD1
V: TRBV9
DNA: TGTGCCAGCAGCGTAGACCAGGGGGTCACTGAAGCTTTCTTT
CDR3: CASSVDQGVTEAFF

J: TRBJ1-1
size: few
D: -
V: TRBV18
DNA: TGTGCCAGCCTAAAGGGGAGGATGAACACTGAAGCTTTCTTT
CDR3: CASLKGRMNTEAFF

J: TRBJ2-1
size: -
D: TRBD1
V: TRBV10-3
DNA: TGTGCCATCAGTGTTATACGAGGAGGGGACAGGGGGCAAAACTCCTACAATGAGCAGTTCTTC
CDR3: CAISVIRGGDRGQNSYNEQFF

J: TRBJ2-2
size: -
D: -
V: TRBV2
DNA: TGTGCCAAAGGGGGGACGAACACCGGGGAGCTGTTTTTT
CDR3: CAKGGTNTGELFF

J: TRBJ2-3
size: -
D: -
V: TRBV3-1/TRBV3-2
DNA: TGTGCCAGCAGCCGGAGGGGGGCAGATACGCAGTATTTT
CDR3: CASSRRGADTQYF

J: TRBJ1-3
size: -
D: -
V: TRBV25-1
DNA: TGTGCCAGCAGTGAACGTGGAAACACCATATATTTT
CDR3: CASSERGNTIYF

J: TRBJ1-4
size: -
D: TRBD1
V: TRBV27
DNA: TGTGCCAGCAGTCCTACCCCAGGGGGGGGGCCCCATGAAAAACTGTTTTTT
CDR3: CASSPTPGGGPHEKLFF

J: TRBJ2-1
size: once
D: -
V: TRBV6-2/TRBV6-3
DNA: TGTGCCAGCAGTCAAGGACTGAAGACGCAGTTCTTC
CDR3: CASSQGLKTQFF

J: TRBJ1-2
size: -
D: -
V: TRBV5-6
DNA: TGTGCCAGCAGCCTAACCAGACAACTTTATGGCTACACCTTC
CDR3: CASSLTRQLYGYTF

J: TRBJ2-1
size: -
D: -
V: TRBV6-6
DNA: TGTGCCAGCAGTTACGGCCAGGCCTCTAATGAGCAGTTCTTC
CDR3: CASSYGQASNEQFF

J: TRBJ1-1
size: -
D: -
V: TRBV29-1
DNA: TGCAGCGTTGTTTACAGAATGAACACTGAAGCTTTCTTT
CDR3: CSVVYRMNTEAFF

J: TRBJ2-7
size: once
D: -
V: TRBV18
DNA: TGTGCCAGCTCACCCGACAGGAGTTCCTACGAGCAGTACTTC
CDR3: CASSPDRSSYEQYF